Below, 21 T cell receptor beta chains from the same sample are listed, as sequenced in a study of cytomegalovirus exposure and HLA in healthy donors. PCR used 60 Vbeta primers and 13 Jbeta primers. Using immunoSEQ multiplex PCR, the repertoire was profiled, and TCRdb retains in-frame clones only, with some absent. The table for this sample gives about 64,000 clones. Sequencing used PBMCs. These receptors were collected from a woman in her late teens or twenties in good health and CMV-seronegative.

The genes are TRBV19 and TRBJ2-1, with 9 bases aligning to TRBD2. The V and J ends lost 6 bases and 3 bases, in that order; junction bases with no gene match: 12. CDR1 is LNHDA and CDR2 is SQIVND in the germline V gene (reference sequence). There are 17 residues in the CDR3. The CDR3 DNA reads TGTGCCAGTAGAAGACACTGGGTAGCGGGAGACTACAATGAGCAGTTCTTC. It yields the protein CASRRHWVAGDYNEQFF.

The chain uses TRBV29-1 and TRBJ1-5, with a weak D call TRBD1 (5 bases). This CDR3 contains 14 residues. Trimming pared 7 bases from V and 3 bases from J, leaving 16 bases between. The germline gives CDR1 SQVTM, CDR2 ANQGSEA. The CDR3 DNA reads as TGCAGCGAGACCACCGACGGACACAATCAGCCCCAGCATTTT. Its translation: CSETTDGHNQPQHF.

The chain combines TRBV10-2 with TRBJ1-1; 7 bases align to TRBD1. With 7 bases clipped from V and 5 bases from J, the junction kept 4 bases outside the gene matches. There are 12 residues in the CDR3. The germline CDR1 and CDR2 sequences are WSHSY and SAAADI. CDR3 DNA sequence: TGCGCCAGCACCCTGACAGGGACTGAAGCTTTCTTT. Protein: CASTLTGTEAFF.

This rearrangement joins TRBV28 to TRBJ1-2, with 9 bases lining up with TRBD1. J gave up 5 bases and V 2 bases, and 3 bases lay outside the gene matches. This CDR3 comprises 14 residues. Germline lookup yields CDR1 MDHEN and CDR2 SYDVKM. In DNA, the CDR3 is TGTGCCAGCAGTTTAAGCGGACAGGGGTATGGCTACACCTTC. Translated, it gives CASSLSGQGYGYTF.

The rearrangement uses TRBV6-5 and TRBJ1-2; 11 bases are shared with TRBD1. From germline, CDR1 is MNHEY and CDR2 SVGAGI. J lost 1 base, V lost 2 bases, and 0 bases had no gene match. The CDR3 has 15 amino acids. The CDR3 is CASSYGTGGNYGYTF. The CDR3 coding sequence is TGTGCCAGCAGTTACGGGACAGGGGGTAACTATGGCTACACCTTC.

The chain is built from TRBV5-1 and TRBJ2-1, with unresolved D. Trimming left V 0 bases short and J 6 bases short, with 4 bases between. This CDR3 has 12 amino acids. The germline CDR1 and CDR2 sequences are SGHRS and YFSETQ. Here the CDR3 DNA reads TGCGCCAGCAGCTTGGCCCGCAATGAGCAGTTCTTC. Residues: CASSLARNEQFF.

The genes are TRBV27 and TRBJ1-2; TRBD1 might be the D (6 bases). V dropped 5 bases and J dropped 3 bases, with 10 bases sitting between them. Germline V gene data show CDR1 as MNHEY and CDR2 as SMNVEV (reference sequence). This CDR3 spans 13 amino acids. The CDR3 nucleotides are TGTGCCAGCAGTCCACAGGGAGACTATGGCTACACCTTC. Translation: CASSPQGDYGYTF.

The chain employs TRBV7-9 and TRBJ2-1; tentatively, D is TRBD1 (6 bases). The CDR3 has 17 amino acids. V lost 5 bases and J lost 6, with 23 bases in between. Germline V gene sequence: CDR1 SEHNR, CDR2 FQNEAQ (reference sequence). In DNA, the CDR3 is TGTGCCAGCAGCCTACTCGTACGCACAGGGAGTGTCAATGAGCAGTTCTTC. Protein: CASSLLVRTGSVNEQFF.

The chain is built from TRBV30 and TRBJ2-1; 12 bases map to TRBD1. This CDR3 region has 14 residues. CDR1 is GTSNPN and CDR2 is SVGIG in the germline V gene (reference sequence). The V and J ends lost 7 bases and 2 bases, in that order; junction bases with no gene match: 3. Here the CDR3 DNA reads TGTGCCTTGGGACAGGGGGCGACCTACAATGAGCAGTTCTTC. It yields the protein CALGQGATYNEQFF.

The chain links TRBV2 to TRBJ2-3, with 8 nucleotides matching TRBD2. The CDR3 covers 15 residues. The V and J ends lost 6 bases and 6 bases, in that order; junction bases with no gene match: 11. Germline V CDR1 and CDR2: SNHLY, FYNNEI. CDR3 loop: CASRGLVGDRDTQYF. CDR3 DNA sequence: TGTGCCAGCAGGGGACTAGTGGGGGATAGGGATACGCAGTATTTT.

CDR3 sequence reads: CASTWDRNYEQYF. Written as DNA, the CDR3 is TGTGCCAGCACCTGGGACAGGAACTACGAGCAGTACTTC. The chain links TRBV2 to TRBJ2-7, with 8 bases lining up with TRBD1. There are 13 residues in the CDR3. The junction had 5 bases not matched to a gene; V was cut back by 7 bases and J by 3 bases. Per the germline V gene, CDR1 is SNHLY and CDR2 is FYNNEI.

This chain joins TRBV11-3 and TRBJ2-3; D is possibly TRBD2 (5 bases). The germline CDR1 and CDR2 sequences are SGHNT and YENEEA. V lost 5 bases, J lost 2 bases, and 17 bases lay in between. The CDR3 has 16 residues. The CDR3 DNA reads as TGTGCCAGCAGCGCCCGTAGGAGCGGTTTCACAGATACGCAGTATTTT. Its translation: CASSARRSGFTDTQYF.

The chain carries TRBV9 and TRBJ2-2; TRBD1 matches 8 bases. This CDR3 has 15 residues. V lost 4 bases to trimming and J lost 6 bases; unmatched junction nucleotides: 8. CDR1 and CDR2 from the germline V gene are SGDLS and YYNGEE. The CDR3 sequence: CASSPRQGRSGELFF. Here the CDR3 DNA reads TGTGCCAGCAGCCCCAGACAGGGGCGGTCCGGGGAGCTGTTTTTT.

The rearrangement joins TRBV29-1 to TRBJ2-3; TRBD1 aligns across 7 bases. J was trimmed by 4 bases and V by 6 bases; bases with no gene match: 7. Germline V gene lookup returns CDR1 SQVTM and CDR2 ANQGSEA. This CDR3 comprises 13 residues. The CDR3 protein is CSVRTGAADTQYF. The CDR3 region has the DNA TGCAGCGTCCGAACAGGGGCGGCAGATACGCAGTATTTT.

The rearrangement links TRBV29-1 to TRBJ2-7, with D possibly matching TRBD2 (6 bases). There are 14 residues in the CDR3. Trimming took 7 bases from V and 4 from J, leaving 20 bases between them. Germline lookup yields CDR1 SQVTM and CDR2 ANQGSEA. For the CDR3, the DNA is TGCAGCGCTGGGGGGACCACCGGTTGGTACGAGCAGTACTTC. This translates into CSAGGTTGWYEQYF.

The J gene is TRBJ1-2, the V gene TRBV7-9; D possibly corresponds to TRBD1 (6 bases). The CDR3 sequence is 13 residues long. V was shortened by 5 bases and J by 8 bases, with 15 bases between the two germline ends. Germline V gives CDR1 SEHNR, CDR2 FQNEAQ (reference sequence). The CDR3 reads CASSRGAVIGYTF. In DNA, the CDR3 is TGTGCCAGCAGCCGGGGGGCAGTGATAGGCTACACCTTC.

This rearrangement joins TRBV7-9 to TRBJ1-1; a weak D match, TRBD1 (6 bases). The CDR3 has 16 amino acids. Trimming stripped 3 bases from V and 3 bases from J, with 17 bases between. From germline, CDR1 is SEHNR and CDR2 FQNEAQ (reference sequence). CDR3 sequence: CASSFYRGRGDTEAFF. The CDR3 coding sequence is TGTGCCAGCAGCTTTTATAGGGGCAGGGGAGACACTGAAGCTTTCTTT.

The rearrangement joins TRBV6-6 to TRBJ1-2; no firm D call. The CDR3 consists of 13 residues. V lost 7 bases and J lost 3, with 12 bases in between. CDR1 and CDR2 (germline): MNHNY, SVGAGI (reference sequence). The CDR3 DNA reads TGTGCCAGCACTAGAATTCCACACTATGGCTACACCTTC. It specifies CASTRIPHYGYTF.

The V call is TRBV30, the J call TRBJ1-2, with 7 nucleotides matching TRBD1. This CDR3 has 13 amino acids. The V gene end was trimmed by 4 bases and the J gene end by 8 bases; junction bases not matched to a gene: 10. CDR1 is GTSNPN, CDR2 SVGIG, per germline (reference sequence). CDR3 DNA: TGTGCCTGGACCGAAGGACAGGCGGGAGGCTACACCTTC. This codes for CAWTEGQAGGYTF.

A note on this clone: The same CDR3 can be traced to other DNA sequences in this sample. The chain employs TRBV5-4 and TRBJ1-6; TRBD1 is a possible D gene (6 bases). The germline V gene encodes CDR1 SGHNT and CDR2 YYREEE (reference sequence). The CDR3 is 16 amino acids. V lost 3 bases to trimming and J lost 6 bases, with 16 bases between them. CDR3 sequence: CASSWWDTSFNSPLHF. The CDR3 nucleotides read TGTGCCAGCAGCTGGTGGGACACAAGTTTTAATTCACCCCTCCACTTT.

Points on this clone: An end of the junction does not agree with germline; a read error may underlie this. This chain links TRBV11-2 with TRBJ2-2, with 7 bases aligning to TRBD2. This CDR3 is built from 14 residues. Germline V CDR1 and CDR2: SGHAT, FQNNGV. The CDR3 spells CASSLVGGTGKLFF. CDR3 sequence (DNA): TGTGCCAGCAGCTTAGTCGGGGGGACCGGGAAGCTGTTTTTT.